The clone carrying this TCR beta chain was observed a handful of times. Its antigen remains unknown. This entry comes from a study of T-cell reconstitution after alpha-beta-depleted transplantation in children. General study findings and limits: Surviving thymic progenitors and recipient T cells were the source of high TCRbeta diversity at day 60 in some patients.

Unique molecular identifiers were incorporated into the prepared TCRbeta library. TCRdb reprocessed the PCR reads with MiXCR, giving one entry per CDR3 protein. The data show a few hundred thousand distinct CDR3 sequences, 15% to 20% seen once. The germline V and J ends were trimmed by 4 bases and 8 bases, with 19 bases remaining between them. There are 15 residues in the CDR3. Germline V gene lookup returns CDR1 SGHRS and CDR2 YFSETQ. The chain is built from TRBV5-1 and TRBJ2-1, with D possibly matching TRBD1 (5 bases). The sample consisted of PBMCs, mostly from graft donor cells, taken 360 days after TCRalphabeta/CD19-depleted stem cell transplant. This TCR was recovered from a boy less than two years old who had a stem cell transplant for Wiskott-Aldrich syndrome, so the T cells may come from the graft donor. CDR3 protein: CASSPPLRVTHEQFF. The DNA for the CDR3 is TGCGCCAGCAGCCCTCCCCTCAGGGTGACGCATGAGCAGTTCTTC.